The rows below give T cell receptor beta chains drawn from one sample of a study of T cell responses to AZD1222 COVID-19 vaccine. The assay was immunoSEQ multiplex PCR, and TCRdb's table has in-frame clones only and misses some. The sample shows about 100,000 clones, less than 90% of them seen only once. The source was peripheral blood, collected on day 0 of AZD1222 vaccination. Every receptor here comes from an adult in good health. Both conserved end residues are part of each CDR3.

cdr3_aa: CASRRDSPGTQYF; j_call: TRBJ2-5; v_call: TRBV12-3/TRBV12-4
cdr3_aa: CASRFWGDTEAFF; j_call: TRBJ1-1; v_call: TRBV6-5
cdr3_aa: CASRLAGDEQFF; j_call: TRBJ2-1; v_call: TRBV11-2
cdr3_aa: CASSPTLGVSLAFF; j_call: TRBJ1-1; v_call: TRBV3-1/TRBV3-2
cdr3_aa: CAWKGQPGYGYTF; j_call: TRBJ1-2; v_call: TRBV30
cdr3_aa: CASSYSRTGGHYGYTF; j_call: TRBJ1-2; v_call: TRBV6-5
cdr3_aa: CASSPRENTEAFF; j_call: TRBJ1-1; v_call: TRBV18
cdr3_aa: CASRQLLNTGELFF; j_call: TRBJ2-2; v_call: TRBV6-5
cdr3_aa: CASSPSAGQSGNTIYF; j_call: TRBJ1-3; v_call: TRBV18
cdr3_aa: CASSLGIGTGYADTQYF; j_call: TRBJ2-3; v_call: TRBV5-4
cdr3_aa: CASSQATGGRPYEQYF; j_call: TRBJ2-7; v_call: TRBV4-1
cdr3_aa: CSVYVRNVLF; j_call: TRBJ2-1; v_call: TRBV29-1
cdr3_aa: CASSLGTGGQNIQYF; j_call: TRBJ2-4; v_call: TRBV11-2
cdr3_aa: CASSFGGDGTDTQYF; j_call: TRBJ2-3; v_call: TRBV7-2
cdr3_aa: CASSEVGPSGANVLTF; j_call: TRBJ2-6; v_call: TRBV6-1